The 32 T cell receptor beta chains presented below share a single source sample, sequenced in a study of CD8 T cells in ankylosing spondylitis. Study-level points and caveats: What seemed typical of ankylosing spondylitis blood was a TCR beta motif built from roughly eight highly homologous variants.

Their target antigens are unknown. TCRdb redid the calling of the 5' RACE reads with MiXCR, one entry per CDR3 protein. The table records hundreds of thousands of distinct CDR3 sequences, 15% to 20% of them present only once. Sequencing used blood, either unsorted or a sorted T cell fraction (not recorded which). Source of these receptors: a male donor with ankylosing spondylitis.

This clonotype showed up many times. The V call is TRBV2, the J call TRBJ2-5, with 8 positions matching TRBD1. The CDR3 loop spans 14 amino acids. Looked up from germline, CDR1 is SNHLY and CDR2 is FYNNEI. The V and J ends lost 6 bases and 3 bases, in that order; junction bases with no gene match: 6. The CDR3 region has the DNA TGTGCCAGCAGAGACAGGACAGGGAAAGAGACCCAGTACTTC. Translating gives CASRDRTGKETQYF.

In this sample, this clonotype turned up a few times. This sequence joins TRBV18 and TRBJ1-1; D is possibly TRBD1 (5 bases). The CDR3 covers 13 residues. The V end lost 6 bases, the J end lost 4 bases, and 12 bases lay between the germline ends. The germline CDR1 and CDR2 sequences are KGHSH and LQKENI. The CDR3 DNA is TGTGCCAGCTCGGTGGGGCCGAGCACTGAAGCTTTCTTT. Protein: CASSVGPSTEAFF. The full variable domain, its missing parts supplied by reference TRBV18 and TRBJ1-1, is NAGVMQNPRHLVRRRGQEARLRCSPMKGHSHVYWYRQLPEEGLKFMVYLQKENIIDESGMPKERFSAEFPKEGPSILRIQQVVRGDSAAYFCASSVGPSTEAFFGQGTRLTVV.

This clonotype was observed a few times. The gene calls are TRBV10-3 and TRBJ2-1; TRBD1 might be the D (5 bases). Germline loops: CDR1 ENHRY, CDR2 SYGVKD. V lost 2 bases and J 11 bases, leaving 10 bases between the germline ends. CDR3 length: 12 amino acids. The chain's CDR3 is CAISEETGKQFF. The CDR3 coding sequence is TGTGCCATCAGTGAGGAAACAGGAAAGCAGTTCTTC.

This clonotype turned up a few times. V and J are TRBV20-1 and TRBJ2-2; D may be TRBD1 or TRBD2 (6 bases each). V was clipped by 3 bases and J by 6 bases, with 17 bases between them. Germline V gene data show CDR1 as DFQATT and CDR2 as SNEGSKA (reference sequence). This CDR3 comprises 15 residues. CDR3 in amino acids: CSARRDIGGPGELFF. As DNA, the CDR3 is TGCAGTGCTAGGCGGGACATCGGGGGTCCCGGGGAGCTGTTTTTT.

This clonotype was found a few times. The rearrangement uses TRBV5-1 and TRBJ2-7; TRBD2 matches 8 bases. The CDR3 covers 15 residues. CDR1 is SGHRS and CDR2 is YFSETQ in the germline V gene. V was clipped by 3 bases and J by 2 bases; unmatched bases: 7. This chain's CDR3 is CASSSGLATPYEQYF. CDR3 DNA sequence: TGCGCCAGCAGCTCCGGACTAGCTACACCCTACGAGCAGTACTTC.

The chain has TRBV6-5 and TRBJ1-6; perhaps TRBD1 as D (5 bases). Between the trimmed V and J ends, which lost 3 bases and 0 bases, there was a span of 9 bases. CDR1 is MNHEY and CDR2 is SVGAGI in the germline V gene. This CDR3 has 16 amino acids. CDR3 sequence: CASSYRGGSYNSPLHF. The CDR3 DNA reads as TGTGCCAGCAGTTATAGGGGAGGCTCCTATAATTCACCCCTCCACTTT.

This clonotype was counted only a few times. The V gene is TRBV2, the J gene TRBJ2-3; TRBD2 matches at 12 bases. Losses at the gene ends were 3 bases for V and 5 bases for J; bases not matched to a gene: 3. Germline CDR1 is SNHLY and CDR2 is FYNNEI. The CDR3 has 15 amino acids. This chain's CDR3 is CASSDWTSGEDTQYF. The CDR3 DNA follows: TGTGCCAGCAGTGATTGGACTAGCGGGGAAGATACGCAGTATTTT.

This clonotype has only a few counts. The chain employs TRBV5-1 and TRBJ1-2, with TRBD1 matching 7 bases. The CDR3 is 15 residues long. V gave up 4 bases and J gave up 0 bases; unmatched junction bases: 6. Germline V gene sequence: CDR1 SGHRS, CDR2 YFSETQ. CDR3 sequence reads: CASSPGQEANYGYTF. DNA for the CDR3: TGCGCCAGCAGCCCCGGACAGGAGGCTAACTATGGCTACACCTTC.

This chain uses TRBV6-2 or TRBV6-3 with TRBJ1-2; TRBD1 might be the D (5 bases). The V gene lost 3 bases and the J gene lost 0 bases, with 8 bases spanning the gap. The CDR3 runs to 14 residues. Looked up from germline, CDR1 is MNHEY and CDR2 is SVGEGT. CDR3 in amino acids: CASSYGGTNYGYTF. CDR3 nucleotides: TGTGCCAGCAGTTATGGGGGGACTAACTATGGCTACACCTTC.

The rearrangement links TRBV20-1 to TRBJ1-4; TRBD1 is a possible D gene (5 bases). Germline loops: CDR1 DFQATT, CDR2 SNEGSKA (reference sequence). This CDR3 region has 13 residues. Deletions cut 5 bases from V and 1 base from J, with 8 bases between. The DNA of the CDR3 is TGCAGTGCTGAGGGGTTAACTAATGAAAAACTGTTTTTT. Translating gives CSAEGLTNEKLFF.

This clonotype has more than one count but fewer than ten. The chain carries TRBV5-1 and TRBJ2-3, with a weak D call TRBD2 (6 bases). CDR3 length: 15 residues. V lost 4 bases to trimming and J lost 5 bases, with 17 bases between them. Germline V gives CDR1 SGHRS, CDR2 YFSETQ. CDR3 sequence reads: CASSRGPEAGDTQYF. The CDR3 DNA is TGCGCCAGCAGCAGGGGACCCGAAGCGGGAGATACGCAGTATTTT. Looking up the rest from reference TRBV5-1 and TRBJ2-3 gives the full variable domain: KAGVTQTPRYLIKTRGQQVTLSCSPISGHRSVSWYQQTPGQGLQFLFEYFSETQRNKGNFPGRFSGRQFSNSRSEMNVSTLELGDSALYLCASSRGPEAGDTQYFGPGTRLTVL.

This clonotype was counted a few times. V gene TRBV5-6 combines with J gene TRBJ2-2; 8 bases agree with TRBD1. The CDR3 sequence is 16 residues long. V shed 1 base, J shed 6 bases, and the junction held 8 bases outside the gene matches. Germline CDR1 SGHDT, CDR2 YYEEEE. The DNA for the CDR3 is TGTGCCAGCAGCTTGTACAGGGGGAAAGGTGCCGGGGAGCTGTTTTTT. Protein product: CASSLYRGKGAGELFF.

The chain combines TRBV6-5 with TRBJ2-3; weak D call: TRBD2 (5 bases). V gave up 2 bases and J gave up 2 bases, with 11 bases separating them. The CDR3 is made up of 15 amino acids. Germline CDR1 MNHEY, CDR2 SVGAGI. Here the CDR3 reads CASSYRGLATDTQYF. In DNA form, the CDR3 reads TGTGCCAGCAGTTACCGAGGGCTCGCCACAGATACGCAGTATTTT.

J is TRBJ1-1 and V is TRBV11-2, with D possibly TRBD1 on 5 matching bases. Trimming removed 5 bases at V and 1 base at J, with 11 bases between. The germline V gene encodes CDR1 SGHAT and CDR2 FQNNGV. CDR3 length: 14 amino acids. The CDR3 region has the DNA TGTGCCAGCAGCCGGGGACTCACGAACACTGAAGCTTTCTTT. It specifies CASSRGLTNTEAFF. The full variable domain, completed using reference TRBV11-2 and TRBJ1-1, is EAGVAQSPRYKIIEKRQSVAFWCNPISGHATLYWYQQILGQGPKLLIQFQNNGVVDDSQLPKDRFSAERLKGVDSTLKIQPAKLEDSAVYLCASSRGLTNTEAFFGQGTRLTVV.

The chain is built from TRBV14 and TRBJ1-6, with no clear D. Germline V gene lookup returns CDR1 SGHDN and CDR2 FVKESK. This CDR3 spans 14 amino acids. V was pared by 1 base and J by 8 bases, with 9 bases between. The CDR3 sequence: CASSQAVGYSPLHF. The CDR3 nucleotides are TGTGCCAGCAGCCAAGCGGTCGGTTATTCACCCCTCCACTTT.

The gene calls are TRBV10-3 and TRBJ1-5, with D uncertain. Per the germline V gene, CDR1 is ENHRY and CDR2 is SYGVKD. The CDR3 sequence is 13 residues long. With 0 bases removed from V and 5 bases from J, the gap between germline ends came to 5 bases. The CDR3, as DNA: TGTGCCATCAGTGAGTCCTACCATCAGCCCCAGCATTTT. It is translated as CAISESYHQPQHF.

This chain connects TRBV7-2 to TRBJ2-1; 9 bases fit TRBD2. The CDR3 is 14 amino acids. Losses at the gene ends were 5 bases for V and 8 bases for J; bases not matched to a gene: 7. Germline CDR1 SGHTA, CDR2 FQGNSA. The CDR3 sequence is CASSTRAGGDEQFF. The CDR3 coding sequence is TGTGCCAGCAGCACGAGAGCGGGAGGAGATGAGCAGTTCTTC.

A few counts support this clonotype. V is TRBV2 and J is TRBJ2-1; D possibly corresponds to TRBD1 (5 bases). The CDR3 has 15 amino acids. Germline CDR1 is SNHLY and CDR2 is FYNNEI. V was pared by 0 bases and J by 5 bases, with 11 bases between. CDR3 bases: TGTGCCAGCAGTGAAGCAGGGGAAAACGACAATGAGCAGTTCTTC. As protein: CASSEAGENDNEQFF.

The chain uses TRBV19 and TRBJ2-1; 8 nucleotides match TRBD2. CDR3 size: 16 residues. J gave up 0 bases and V 6 bases, and 7 bases lay outside the gene matches. Germline CDR1 and CDR2: LNHDA and SQIVND (reference sequence). The CDR3 DNA reads as TGTGCCAGTAGGCATACTAGCGGAAGCTCCTACAATGAGCAGTTCTTC. This encodes CASRHTSGSSYNEQFF. The complete variable domain, with remaining parts taken from reference TRBV19 and TRBJ2-1, reads DGGITQSPKYLFRKEGQNVTLSCEQNLNHDAMYWYRQDPGQGLRLIYYSQIVNDFQKGDIAEGYSVSREKKESFPLTVTSAQKNPTAFYLCASRHTSGSSYNEQFFGPGTRLTVL.

The chain combines TRBV25-1 with TRBJ1-4; D is ambiguous. The V gene's germline CDR1 is MGHDK and CDR2 SYGVNS. The CDR3 extends over 15 amino acids. Trimming took 5 bases from V and 3 from J, leaving 13 bases between them. The CDR3 region has the DNA TGTGCCAGCAGTAATCCGGGCCTTGCTAATGAAAAACTGTTTTTT. This encodes CASSNPGLANEKLFF.

A few counts support this clonotype. The V and J genes are TRBV28 and TRBJ1-1; D perhaps matches TRBD1 (6 bases). This CDR3 is 13 amino acids long. V was shortened by 3 bases and J by 10 bases, with 15 bases between the two germline ends. In germline, CDR1 is MDHEN, CDR2 SYDVKM. The DNA for the CDR3 is TGTGCCAGCAGTTTCTCCTGGACAGAGATAGCTTTCTTT. This codes for CASSFSWTEIAFF.

The rearrangement links TRBV2 to TRBJ1-2; D perhaps matches TRBD1 (6 bases). The CDR3 has 14 amino acids. V was cut by 4 bases and J by 8 bases, with 17 bases left in between. The germline V gene encodes CDR1 SNHLY and CDR2 FYNNEI. The CDR3 spells CASSVVKQGGGYTF. The CDR3, as DNA: TGTGCCAGCAGTGTAGTTAAACAGGGCGGGGGCTACACCTTC.

This rearrangement joins TRBV28 to TRBJ1-2; D gene ambiguous. The germline V gene encodes CDR1 MDHEN and CDR2 SYDVKM. Between the trimmed V and J ends, which lost 2 bases and 3 bases, there was a span of 10 bases. The CDR3 length is 14 residues. The CDR3 sequence: CASSLDPEDYGYTF. The CDR3 coding sequence is TGTGCCAGCAGTTTAGACCCGGAGGACTATGGCTACACCTTC.

A few counts support this clonotype. This chain connects TRBV19 to TRBJ1-2, with 8 bases matching TRBD1. The germline gives CDR1 LNHDA, CDR2 SQIVND (reference sequence). V dropped 5 bases and J dropped 2; count of bases not matched to a gene: 19. This CDR3 region has 19 residues. The CDR3 reads CASSLFSLGTGQRNYGYTF. CDR3 coding DNA: TGTGCCAGTAGTCTCTTTTCGTTGGGGACAGGACAACGAAACTATGGCTACACCTTC. The complete variable domain, with remaining parts taken from reference TRBV19 and TRBJ1-2, reads DGGITQSPKYLFRKEGQNVTLSCEQNLNHDAMYWYRQDPGQGLRLIYYSQIVNDFQKGDIAEGYSVSREKKESFPLTVTSAQKNPTAFYLCASSLFSLGTGQRNYGYTFGSGTRLTVV.

This clonotype was detected a few times. An end of the junction differs from the germline gene, which may be a read error. V is TRBV20-1 and J is TRBJ2-7; 11 bases line up with TRBD2. Germline V gene sequence: CDR1 DFQATT, CDR2 SNEGSKA (reference sequence). This CDR3 region has 16 residues. The CDR3 loop is CSAREPRLAGGYEQYF. The CDR3 nucleotides read TGCAGTGCAAGAGAGCCCCGGCTAGCGGGGGGCTACGAGCAGTACTTC.

The chain combines TRBV11-3 with TRBJ2-7; D may be TRBD1 (6 bases). The V gene's germline CDR1 is SGHNT and CDR2 YENEEA. Trimming took off 5 bases at V and 3 bases at J, with 20 bases between the two ends. This CDR3 is 16 amino acids long. CDR3 in amino acids: CASSRNVWGLIYEQYF. In nucleotides, the CDR3 is TGTGCCAGCAGCCGCAATGTTTGGGGGCTAATCTACGAGCAGTACTTC.

The rearrangement links TRBV20-1 to TRBJ1-1; D gene unclear. The CDR3 runs 13 residues. CDR1 and CDR2 from the germline V gene are DFQATT and SNEGSKA (reference sequence). V was trimmed by 4 bases and J by 1 base, leaving 10 bases between them. The CDR3 sequence: CSATETANTEAFF. In nucleotides, the CDR3 is TGCAGTGCTACCGAGACGGCGAACACTGAAGCTTTCTTT.

The rearrangement joins TRBV30 to TRBJ2-7, with D tentatively TRBD1 (6 bases). V was pared by 7 bases and J by 9 bases, with 16 bases between. The CDR3 spans 11 residues. Germline CDR1 GTSNPN, CDR2 SVGIG (reference sequence). The DNA for the CDR3 is TGTGCCTCGCGGACAGAGCAGGTGCAGTACTTC. Translated: CASRTEQVQYF.

V and J are TRBV12-3 or TRBV12-4 and TRBJ2-2; no clear D gene. This CDR3 has 16 amino acids. Between the trimmed V and J ends, which lost 0 bases and 5 bases, there was a span of 13 bases. The CDR3 bases are TGTGCCAGCAGTTTAGCGCTAGGGTACCGGACCGGGGAGCTGTTTTTT. Its translation is CASSLALGYRTGELFF.

Only a few counts were recorded for this clonotype. This chain uses TRBV20-1 with TRBJ1-6; D remains ambiguous. The V end was cut by 6 bases, the J end by 7 bases, with 16 bases between. Germline CDR1 DFQATT, CDR2 SNEGSKA (reference sequence). The CDR3 contains 14 residues. The CDR3 sequence is CSARVQRPNSPLHF. The DNA of the CDR3 is TGCAGTGCCCGAGTACAGCGTCCAAATTCACCCCTCCACTTT.

This clonotype appeared a few times. This chain uses TRBV6-5 with TRBJ2-1, with 9 bases that match TRBD2. This CDR3 has 17 residues. V trimming: 6 bases; J trimming: 4 bases; junction bases outside the gene matches: 13. Germline V gene sequence: CDR1 MNHEY, CDR2 SVGAGI. The CDR3 nucleotides read TGTGCCAGCAGAACCAACCGCCAAGCGGGAGGTTACAATGAGCAGTTCTTC. Encoded protein: CASRTNRQAGGYNEQFF.

This clonotype was seen only a few times. The rearrangement uses TRBV20-1 and TRBJ1-6, with unresolved D. Germline loops: CDR1 DFQATT, CDR2 SNEGSKA (reference sequence). V was clipped by 3 bases and J by 9 bases, with 12 bases between them. This CDR3 spans 13 amino acids. For the CDR3, the DNA is TGCAGTGCTAGCGTGGGTGGGTCTTCACCCCTCCACTTT. Translated: CSASVGGSSPLHF.